This T cell receptor beta chain was captured in a study of blood T cell repertoires in COVID-19. Study background: The analysed material was cDNA or gDNA that came from T cells, B-cell-depleted T cells, or PBMCs.

In Seattle, patients joined the study during active infection and were tracked longitudinally. Per the study methods: Estimation of nucleated cell counts was performed using reference gene primer amplification. Here immunoSEQ multiplex PCR was the method, and the copy in TCRdb shows in-frame clones only, minus some. Clone size and the V and J calls come from that table; the DNA yielded D and trimming. The table shows roughly 500,000 clones, with approximately 92% occurring only once. Germline V lookup: CDR1 LGHNA, CDR2 YNFKEQ. This CDR3 has 16 residues. Trimming left V 0 bases short and J 1 base short, with 9 bases between.

The gene calls are TRBV4-2 and TRBJ2-2, with a weak D call TRBD2 (6 bases). Sequences were obtained from peripheral blood. The clonotype comes from a young man with COVID-19, enrolled during active disease. The CDR3 is CASSQDGGMNTGELFF. CDR3 DNA sequence: TGTGCCAGCAGCCAAGATGGAGGGATGAACACCGGGGAGCTGTTTTTT.